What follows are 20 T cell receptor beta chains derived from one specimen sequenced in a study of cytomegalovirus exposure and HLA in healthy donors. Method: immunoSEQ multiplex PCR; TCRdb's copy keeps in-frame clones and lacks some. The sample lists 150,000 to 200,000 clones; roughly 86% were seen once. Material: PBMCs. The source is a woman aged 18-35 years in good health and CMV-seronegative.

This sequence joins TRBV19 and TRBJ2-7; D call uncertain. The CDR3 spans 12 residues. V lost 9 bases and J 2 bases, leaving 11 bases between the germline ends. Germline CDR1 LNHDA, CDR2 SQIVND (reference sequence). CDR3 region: CASRSITYEQYF. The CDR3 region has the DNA TGTGCCAGCAGATCCATCACCTACGAGCAGTACTTC.

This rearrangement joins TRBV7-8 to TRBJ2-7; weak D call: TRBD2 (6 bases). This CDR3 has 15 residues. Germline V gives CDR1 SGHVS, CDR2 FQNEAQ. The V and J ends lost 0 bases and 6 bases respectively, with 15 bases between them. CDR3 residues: CASSLALDGTGEQYF. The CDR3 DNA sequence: TGTGCCAGCAGCTTAGCTCTAGATGGGACTGGCGAGCAGTACTTC.

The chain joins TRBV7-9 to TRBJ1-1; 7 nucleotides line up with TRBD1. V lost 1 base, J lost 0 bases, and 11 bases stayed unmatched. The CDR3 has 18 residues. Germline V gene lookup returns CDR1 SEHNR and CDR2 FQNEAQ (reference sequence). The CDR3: CASSLGVVAGQVNTEAFF. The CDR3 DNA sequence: TGTGCCAGCAGCTTAGGGGTAGTTGCCGGACAGGTGAACACTGAAGCTTTCTTT.

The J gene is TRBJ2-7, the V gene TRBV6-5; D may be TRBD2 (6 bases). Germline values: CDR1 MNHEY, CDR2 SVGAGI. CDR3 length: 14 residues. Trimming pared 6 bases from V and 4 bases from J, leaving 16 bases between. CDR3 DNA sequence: TGTGCCAGCAGCTACCCCGCGGCGGGGTACGAGCAGTACTTC. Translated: CASSYPAAGYEQYF.

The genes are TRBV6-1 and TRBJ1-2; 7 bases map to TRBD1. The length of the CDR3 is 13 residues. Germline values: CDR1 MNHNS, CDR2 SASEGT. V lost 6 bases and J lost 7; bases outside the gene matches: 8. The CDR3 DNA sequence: TGTGCCAGCAGGCTGGACAGGTGGTCTGGCTACACCTTC. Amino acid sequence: CASRLDRWSGYTF.

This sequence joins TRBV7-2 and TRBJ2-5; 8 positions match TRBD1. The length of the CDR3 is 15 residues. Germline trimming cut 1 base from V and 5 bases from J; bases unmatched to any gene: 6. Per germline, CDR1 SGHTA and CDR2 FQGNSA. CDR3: CASSLGAGGVETQYF. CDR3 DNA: TGTGCCAGCAGCTTAGGGGCAGGGGGCGTGGAGACCCAGTACTTC. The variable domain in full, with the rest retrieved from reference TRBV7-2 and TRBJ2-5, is GAGVSQSPSNKVTEKGKDVELRCDPISGHTALYWYRQSLGQGLEFLIYFQGNSAPDKSGLPSDRFSAERTGGSVSTLTIQRTQQEDSAVYLCASSLGAGGVETQYFGPGTRLLVL.

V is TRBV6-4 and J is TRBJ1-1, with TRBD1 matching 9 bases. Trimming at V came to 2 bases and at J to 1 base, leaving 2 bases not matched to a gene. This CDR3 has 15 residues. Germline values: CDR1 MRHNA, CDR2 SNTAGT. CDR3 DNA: TGTGCCAGCAGTGACCTGGACAGGGGGAACACTGAAGCTTTCTTT. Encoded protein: CASSDLDRGNTEAFF.

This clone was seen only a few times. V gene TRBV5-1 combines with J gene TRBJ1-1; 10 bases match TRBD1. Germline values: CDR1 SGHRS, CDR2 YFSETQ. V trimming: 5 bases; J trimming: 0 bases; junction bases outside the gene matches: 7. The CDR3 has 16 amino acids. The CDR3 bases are TGCGCCAGCAGTTCCGGGACAGGGGTGCTGAACACTGAAGCTTTCTTT. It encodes CASSSGTGVLNTEAFF.

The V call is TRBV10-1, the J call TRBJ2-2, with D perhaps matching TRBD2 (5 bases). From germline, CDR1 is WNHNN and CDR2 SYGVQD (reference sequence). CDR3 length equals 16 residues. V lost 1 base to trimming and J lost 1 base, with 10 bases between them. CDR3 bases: TGCGCCAGCAGTGAGTGGAGCGGAAGGAACACCGGGGAGCTGTTTTTT. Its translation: CASSEWSGRNTGELFF.

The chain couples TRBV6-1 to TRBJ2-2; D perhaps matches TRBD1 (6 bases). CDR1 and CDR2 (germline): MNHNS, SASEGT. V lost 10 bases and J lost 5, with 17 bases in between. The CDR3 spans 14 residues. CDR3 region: CATLGGSGTGELFF. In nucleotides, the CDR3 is TGTGCCACCCTAGGGGGTAGTGGGACCGGGGAGCTGTTTTTT.

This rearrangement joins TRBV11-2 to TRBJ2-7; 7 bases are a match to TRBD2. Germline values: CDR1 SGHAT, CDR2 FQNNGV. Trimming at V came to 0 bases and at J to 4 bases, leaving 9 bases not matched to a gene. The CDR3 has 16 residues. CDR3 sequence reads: CASSLEGMVGGYEQYF. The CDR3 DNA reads TGTGCCAGCAGCTTAGAGGGGATGGTGGGGGGGTACGAGCAGTACTTC.

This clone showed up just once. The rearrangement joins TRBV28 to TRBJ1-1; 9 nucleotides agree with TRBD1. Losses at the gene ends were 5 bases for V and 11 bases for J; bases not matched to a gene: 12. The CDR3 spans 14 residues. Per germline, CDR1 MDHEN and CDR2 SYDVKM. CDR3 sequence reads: CASSVPGQGNFAFF. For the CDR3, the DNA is TGTGCCAGCAGTGTCCCGGGACAGGGTAATTTTGCTTTCTTT.

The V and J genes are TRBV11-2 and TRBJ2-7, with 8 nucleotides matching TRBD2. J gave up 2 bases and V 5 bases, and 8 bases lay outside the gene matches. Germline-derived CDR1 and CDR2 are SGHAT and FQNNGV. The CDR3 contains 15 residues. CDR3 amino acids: CASSPQVSGAYEQYF. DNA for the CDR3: TGTGCCAGCAGCCCTCAAGTTAGCGGGGCCTACGAGCAGTACTTC.

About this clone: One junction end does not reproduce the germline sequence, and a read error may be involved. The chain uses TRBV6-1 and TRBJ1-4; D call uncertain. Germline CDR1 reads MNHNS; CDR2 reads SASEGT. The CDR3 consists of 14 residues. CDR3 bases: TGTGCCAGCAGTGAAAGTGGCCCACTAGGGAAACCGATTTTT. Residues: CASSESGPLGKPIF.

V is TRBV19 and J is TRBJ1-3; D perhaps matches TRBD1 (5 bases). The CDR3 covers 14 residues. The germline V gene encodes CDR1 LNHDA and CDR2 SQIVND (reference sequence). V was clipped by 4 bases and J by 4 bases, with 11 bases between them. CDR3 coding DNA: TGTGCCAGTAGTACCTTGACAGAAGGAAACACCATATATTTT. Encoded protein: CASSTLTEGNTIYF.

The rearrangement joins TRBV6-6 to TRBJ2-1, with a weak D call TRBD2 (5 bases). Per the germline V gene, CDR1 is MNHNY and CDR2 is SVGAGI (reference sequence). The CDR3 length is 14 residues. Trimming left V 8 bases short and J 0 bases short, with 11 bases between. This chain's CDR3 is CASRPGNSYNEQFF. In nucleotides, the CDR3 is TGTGCCAGCCGCCCGGGGAACTCCTACAATGAGCAGTTCTTC.

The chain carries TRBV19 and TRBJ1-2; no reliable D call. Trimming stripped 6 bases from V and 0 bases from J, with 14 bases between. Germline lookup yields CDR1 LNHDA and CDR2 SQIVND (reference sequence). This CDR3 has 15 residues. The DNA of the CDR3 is TGTGCCAGTAGGGTGAGCGGGGTAGCTAACTATGGCTACACCTTC. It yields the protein CASRVSGVANYGYTF.

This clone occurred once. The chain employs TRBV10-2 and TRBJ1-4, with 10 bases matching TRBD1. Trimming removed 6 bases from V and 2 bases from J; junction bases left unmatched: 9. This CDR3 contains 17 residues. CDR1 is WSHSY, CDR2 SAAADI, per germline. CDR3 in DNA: TGCGCCAGCAGAGCCTTAGACAGGGGGCATACTAATGAAAAACTGTTTTTT. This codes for CASRALDRGHTNEKLFF.

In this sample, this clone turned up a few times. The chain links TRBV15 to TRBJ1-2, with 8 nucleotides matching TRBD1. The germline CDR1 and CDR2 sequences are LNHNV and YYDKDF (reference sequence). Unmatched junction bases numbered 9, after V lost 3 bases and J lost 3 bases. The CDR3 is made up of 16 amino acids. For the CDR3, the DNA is TGTGCCACCAGCAGTGGACAGGGTGCACAAGACTATGGCTACACCTTC. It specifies CATSSGQGAQDYGYTF.

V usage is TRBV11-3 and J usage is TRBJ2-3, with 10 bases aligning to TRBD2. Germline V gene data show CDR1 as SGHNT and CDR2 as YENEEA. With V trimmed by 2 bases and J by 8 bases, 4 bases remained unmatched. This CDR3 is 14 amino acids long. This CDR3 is CASSLLAGDPTQYF. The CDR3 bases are TGTGCCAGCAGCTTACTAGCGGGAGACCCTACGCAGTATTTT.